The 21 T cell receptor beta chains below come from one sample, sequenced in a study of beta chain features in type 1 diabetes. Reverse transcribing all isolated RNA meant expressed TCRB transcripts were sequenced. Using immunoSEQ multiplex PCR, the repertoire was profiled, and TCRdb retains in-frame clones only, with some absent. This table has about 650,000 clones, roughly 12% appearing once. Their antigen targets remain unknown. Findings and caveats of the study: TCRB CDR3s were moderately but significantly shorter in Type 1 diabetes patients in all four CD4+ subsets.

What was sequenced was naive CD4+ T cells from blood. These receptors were collected from a man aged 25-45 years with type 1 diabetes.

This clone was seen a handful of times. This chain connects TRBV18 to TRBJ1-1, with no clear D. Germline CDR1 and CDR2: KGHSH and LQKENI. This CDR3 is 14 amino acids long. V was trimmed by 3 bases and J by 0 bases, leaving 8 bases between them. DNA of the CDR3: TGTGCCAGCTCACCGCGGGCCCTGAACACTGAAGCTTTCTTT. It yields the protein CASSPRALNTEAFF.

The chain carries TRBV10-3 and TRBJ1-3; D is ambiguous. CDR3 length: 14 residues. Germline CDR1 ENHRY, CDR2 SYGVKD. V was clipped by 6 bases and J by 0 bases, with 9 bases between them. The CDR3 reads CAIREVLSGNTIYF. The CDR3 DNA reads TGTGCCATCAGGGAGGTCCTCTCTGGAAACACCATATATTTT.

The genes are TRBV19 and TRBJ2-6, with a tentative D call TRBD1 (6 bases). V was pared by 7 bases and J by 0 bases, with 13 bases between. The CDR3 length is 16 residues. CDR1 and CDR2 from the germline V gene are LNHDA and SQIVND (reference sequence). CDR3 amino acids: CASIQGTPSGANVLTF. The CDR3 nucleotides read TGTGCCAGTATTCAGGGGACCCCCTCTGGGGCCAACGTCCTGACTTTC.

This chain links TRBV6-5 with TRBJ2-5, with a weak D call TRBD2 (5 bases). Per the germline V gene, CDR1 is MNHEY and CDR2 is SVGAGI. The CDR3 loop spans 14 amino acids. The V and J ends lost 5 bases and 1 base respectively, with 11 bases between them. The CDR3 region has the DNA TGTGCCAGCAGTCAATGGGAGTTCCAAGAGACCCAGTACTTC. This translates into CASSQWEFQETQYF.

J is TRBJ1-4 and V is TRBV27, with a tentative D call TRBD1 (6 bases). The germline CDR1 and CDR2 sequences are MNHEY and SMNVEV (reference sequence). Trimming shortened V by 5 bases and J by 7 bases, and 26 bases separated the two germline ends. CDR3 length equals 18 residues. The CDR3 bases are TGTGCCAGCAGTAACACCCTGAGACTAGCAGGGGCGAGTGAAAAACTGTTTTTT. The encoded protein is CASSNTLRLAGASEKLFF.

This clone was counted a few times. The chain carries TRBV7-2 and TRBJ2-2; D gene uncertain. The CDR3 is 16 residues long. CDR1 is SGHTA, CDR2 FQGNSA, per germline. The V end lost 2 bases, the J end lost 2 bases, and 12 bases lay between the germline ends. The CDR3 loop reads CASSLRTQSNTGELFF. The CDR3 DNA is TGTGCCAGCAGCTTACGCACCCAGTCAAACACCGGGGAGCTGTTTTTT.

The gene calls are TRBV4-2 and TRBJ1-2; no firm D call. Germline V gives CDR1 LGHNA, CDR2 YNFKEQ. CDR3 length: 14 residues. V lost 0 bases and J lost 2, with 7 bases in between. Here the CDR3 reads CASSQEYINYGYTF. The CDR3 DNA follows: TGTGCCAGCAGCCAAGAGTACATAAACTATGGCTACACCTTC.

The table lists this clone with a few counts. The V gene is TRBV30, the J gene TRBJ2-3; D might be TRBD1 or TRBD2, each matching 5 bases. CDR3 length: 14 residues. The germline CDR1 and CDR2 sequences are GTSNPN and SVGIG (reference sequence). V dropped 3 bases and J dropped 2 bases, with 12 bases sitting between them. The CDR3 nucleotides are TGTGCCTGGAGCTCCGGGACCTACACAGATACGCAGTATTTT. Residues: CAWSSGTYTDTQYF. Using reference TRBV30 and TRBJ2-3 for the parts outside the CDR3, the full variable domain is SQTIHQWPATLVQPVGSPLSLECTVEGTSNPNLYWYRQAAGRGLQLLFYSVGIGQISSEVPQNLSASRPQDRQFILSSKKLLLSDSGFYLCAWSSGTYTDTQYFGPGTRLTVL.

This clone was detected a few times. This chain links TRBV6-5 with TRBJ1-5; no clear D. Germline V gene sequence: CDR1 MNHEY, CDR2 SVGAGI. Between the trimmed V and J ends, which lost 6 bases and 4 bases, there was a span of 7 bases. The CDR3 is 12 amino acids. The CDR3 here is CASSTGNQPQHF. The CDR3 DNA follows: TGTGCCAGCAGCACGGGGAATCAGCCCCAGCATTTT.

This clone came up a few times. The V call is TRBV23-1, the J call TRBJ1-4; unclear D gene. TRBV23-1 is an ORF; its function is uncertain. Deletions cut 0 bases from V and 8 bases from J, with 10 bases between. The CDR3 runs 14 residues. Here the CDR3 reads CASSQSRAHEKLFF. CDR3 nucleotides: TGCGCCAGCAGTCAATCGAGAGCACACGAAAAACTGTTTTTT.

This clone was seen a handful of times. The chain joins TRBV6-1 to TRBJ1-2, with D perhaps matching TRBD1 (6 bases). Germline CDR1 MNHNS, CDR2 SASEGT. CDR3 length: 13 amino acids. The germline V and J ends were trimmed by 5 bases and 4 bases, with 11 bases remaining between them. The DNA for the CDR3 is TGTGCCAGCAGTCCAACAGGGCCCTATGGCTACACCTTC. It encodes CASSPTGPYGYTF.

For this clone: Other DNA sequences in this specimen translate into the identical CDR3. The chain employs TRBV5-4 and TRBJ1-2, with D perhaps matching TRBD1 (5 bases). Germline V CDR1 and CDR2: SGHNT, YYREEE (reference sequence). V gave up 0 bases and J gave up 6 bases, with 9 bases separating them. CDR3 size: 13 residues. CDR3 loop: CASSLGGIDGYTF. DNA for the CDR3: TGTGCCAGCAGCTTGGGGGGGATAGATGGCTACACCTTC.

The rearrangement uses TRBV5-1 and TRBJ2-7; 8 bases fit TRBD1. This CDR3 has 16 amino acids. Germline V gene data show CDR1 as SGHRS and CDR2 as YFSETQ. With 0 bases clipped from V and 2 bases from J, the junction kept 7 bases outside the gene matches. The CDR3 DNA sequence: TGCGCCAGCAGCTTGGAGGGGGACAGGACCGCCTACGAGCAGTACTTC. This gives the protein CASSLEGDRTAYEQYF.

The gene calls are TRBV6-1 and TRBJ1-5, with 7 bases that match TRBD1. Germline CDR1 reads MNHNS; CDR2 reads SASEGT. Germline trimming cut 6 bases from V and 2 bases from J; bases unmatched to any gene: 7. The CDR3 covers 15 residues. Written as DNA, the CDR3 is TGTGCCAGCAGCGCCACGGGGACAGGCAATCAGCCCCAGCATTTT. This gives the protein CASSATGTGNQPQHF.

Comments on this clone: Distinct nucleotide sequences in the sample also encode this CDR3. This chain connects TRBV27 to TRBJ1-2; 7 nucleotides align to TRBD1. Losses at the gene ends were 6 bases for V and 2 bases for J; bases not matched to a gene: 3. Germline CDR1 reads MNHEY; CDR2 reads SMNVEV (reference sequence). The CDR3 covers 13 residues. CDR3 amino acids: CASSFRGNYGYTF. The CDR3 coding sequence is TGTGCCAGCAGCTTCAGGGGGAACTATGGCTACACCTTC.

This clone was observed a handful of times. This chain joins TRBV29-1 and TRBJ1-2; D might be TRBD1 (6 bases). This CDR3 region has 16 residues. Germline assignment: CDR1 SQVTM and CDR2 ANQGSEA. Deletions cut 2 bases from V and 0 bases from J, with 16 bases between. This chain's CDR3 is CSVERGGIASNYGYTF. CDR3 nucleotides: TGCAGCGTTGAACGCGGGGGCATCGCCTCTAACTATGGCTACACCTTC.

In this sample, this clone turned up a few times. The chain combines TRBV7-2 with TRBJ2-7; TRBD2 might be the D (6 bases). The germline V and J ends were trimmed by 5 bases and 1 base, with 15 bases remaining between them. Germline V lookup: CDR1 SGHTA, CDR2 FQGNSA. The CDR3 has 15 residues. CDR3 sequence: CASSPLSGVSYEQYF. For the CDR3, the DNA is TGTGCCAGCAGCCCTCTCTCGGGGGTTTCCTACGAGCAGTACTTC.

There are a few counts of this clone. The chain recombines TRBV7-2 with TRBJ2-7, with D possibly TRBD1 on 5 matching bases. Per the germline V gene, CDR1 is SGHTA and CDR2 is FQGNSA. V lost 2 bases, J lost 5 bases, and 7 bases lay in between. The CDR3 has 12 amino acids. CDR3 nucleotides: TGTGCCAGCAGCTTACGCAGGGACGAGCAGTACTTC. Translating gives CASSLRRDEQYF.

The chain couples TRBV25-1 to TRBJ1-1; weak D call: TRBD1 (5 bases). Trimming removed 0 bases at V and 4 bases at J, with 21 bases between. Germline V gene lookup returns CDR1 MGHDK and CDR2 SYGVNS. The CDR3 extends over 18 amino acids. The DNA for the CDR3 is TGTGCCAGCAGTGAATACGGCGTGGCAGACAGAATAACCACTGAAGCTTTCTTT. This codes for CASSEYGVADRITTEAFF. Full variable domain (rest looked up from reference TRBV25-1 and TRBJ1-1): EADIYQTPRYLVIGTGKKITLECSQTMGHDKMYWYQQDPGMELHLIHYSYGVNSTEKGDLSSESTVSRIRTEHFPLTLESARPSHTSQYLCASSEYGVADRITTEAFFGQGTRLTVV.

This clone was found a few times. The V and J genes are TRBV13 and TRBJ2-1; 8 nucleotides agree with TRBD1. V lost 4 bases, J lost 4 bases, and 9 bases stayed unmatched. The length of the CDR3 is 16 residues. The germline V gene has CDR1 PRHDT and CDR2 FYEKMQ (reference sequence). DNA for the CDR3: TGTGCCAGCAGCTCAAGGACAGGGTTAGGGTACAATGAGCAGTTCTTC. Its protein product is CASSSRTGLGYNEQFF.

The chain couples TRBV7-2 to TRBJ1-6, with TRBD1 as a possible D gene (5 bases). V was pared by 5 bases and J by 6 bases, with 20 bases between. The germline V gene has CDR1 SGHTA and CDR2 FQGNSA. The CDR3 totals 17 residues. The CDR3 region is CASSIRGLGQGNSPLHF. In nucleotides, the CDR3 is TGTGCCAGCAGCATAAGGGGATTGGGGCAGGGTAATTCACCCCTCCACTTT.